Following are 26 T cell receptor beta chains from one sample sequenced in a study of T cell repertoires in cytomegalovirus infection. These receptors have no identified antigens. TCRdb recomputed calls from the reads with MiXCR, one row per CDR3 protein. The top ten clones hold roughly 13% of a sample with some 940,000 distinct CDR3 sequences, under 40% of them seen once. The sample here was cultured CD8+ T cells from PBMCs, taken from culture after CMV antigen stimulation. The receptors stem from a human donor in good health (CMV status not recorded). Some clones in this sample may be carry-over from other donors' samples.

The chain carries TRBV20-1 and TRBJ1-1; D is ambiguous. This CDR3 spans 19 amino acids. V lost 0 bases and J lost 7, with 30 bases in between. From germline, CDR1 is DFQATT and CDR2 SNEGSKA (reference sequence). CDR3 protein: CSARDKNSGWVFDTIEAFF. The CDR3 DNA sequence: TGCAGTGCTAGAGATAAAAATAGCGGATGGGTGTTCGACACGATTGAAGCTTTCTTT.

This clonotype has just a few counts. This chain uses TRBV7-9 with TRBJ1-4; 9 bases are shared with TRBD1. CDR3 size: 16 residues. Germline-derived CDR1 and CDR2 are SEHNR and FQNEAQ (reference sequence). J gave up 2 bases and V 11 bases, and 12 bases lay outside the gene matches. The CDR3 nucleotides read TGTGCCTGTTCCGAGACAGGGGGTTCCACTAATGAAAAACTGTTTTTT. Protein: CACSETGGSTNEKLFF.

This chain links TRBV4-1 with TRBJ1-1, with 7 nucleotides matching TRBD1. V gave up 0 bases and J gave up 1 base; unmatched junction bases: 5. The CDR3 is made up of 16 amino acids. The germline gives CDR1 MGHRA, CDR2 YSYEKL. The chain's CDR3 is CASSQDIGGGNTEAFF. DNA for the CDR3: TGCGCCAGCAGCCAAGATATAGGGGGCGGGAACACTGAAGCTTTCTTT.

In this sample, this clonotype turned up many times. J is TRBJ2-3 and V is TRBV7-6, with a weak D call TRBD2 (6 bases). CDR3 length equals 15 residues. Per germline, CDR1 SGHVS and CDR2 FNYEAQ. Trimming stripped 1 base from V and 7 bases from J, with 15 bases between. CDR3 sequence reads: CASSLEGTFSHTQYF. The CDR3 region has the DNA TGTGCCAGCAGCTTAGAAGGGACTTTTTCACATACGCAGTATTTT.

This rearrangement joins TRBV24-1 to TRBJ2-6, with D perhaps given as TRBD1 or TRBD2 (5 bases each). The V end lost 7 bases, the J end lost 0 bases, and 18 bases lay between the germline ends. The CDR3 contains 18 residues. Germline-derived CDR1 and CDR2 are KGHDR and SFDVKD. CDR3 DNA sequence: TGTGCCACCAGGAGGGGCCCCGGGGCCAACTCTGGGGCCAACGTCCTGACTTTC. Translation: CATRRGPGANSGANVLTF.

The sample holds a few counts of this clonotype. The chain is built from TRBV5-4 and TRBJ1-1; D uncertain. In germline, CDR1 is SGHNT, CDR2 YYREEE (reference sequence). CDR3 length equals 15 residues. V gave up 5 bases and J gave up 0 bases, with 14 bases separating them. The CDR3 loop is CASRSWGGLNTEAFF. Here the CDR3 DNA reads TGTGCCAGCAGATCCTGGGGAGGCTTGAACACTGAAGCTTTCTTT. The full variable domain, rest sourced from reference TRBV5-4 and TRBJ1-1, is ETGVTQSPTHLIKTRGQQVTLRCSSQSGHNTVSWYQQALGQGPQFIFQYYREEENGRGNFPPRFSGLQFPNYSSELNVNALELDDSALYLCASRSWGGLNTEAFFGQGTRLTVV.

This clonotype came up a few times. The chain recombines TRBV15 with TRBJ1-1; TRBD1 is a possible D gene (6 bases). Germline V gene data show CDR1 as LNHNV and CDR2 as YYDKDF (reference sequence). Trimming took off 1 base at V and 8 bases at J, with 20 bases between the two ends. The CDR3 has 16 amino acids. Here the CDR3 reads CATSRGLTGNKDEAFF. The DNA of the CDR3 is TGTGCCACCAGCAGAGGATTAACAGGGAATAAGGACGAAGCTTTCTTT.

To note about this clonotype: This may arise from a read error, as a much more abundant clone is one base away. This chain links TRBV7-2 with TRBJ1-5; TRBD1 might be the D (5 bases). Trimming removed 5 bases from V and 5 bases from J, with 16 bases in between. The length of the CDR3 is 15 residues. Germline CDR1 and CDR2: SGHTA and FQGNSA. The CDR3 region is CTSSLEWGDDQPQHF. CDR3 DNA sequence: TGTACCAGCAGCCTCGAGTGGGGGGACGATCAGCCCCAGCATTTT.

Notes on this clonotype: The junction differs from germline at one of its ends, possibly a read error. This chain uses TRBV4-3 with TRBJ2-2; D assignment may be TRBD1 or TRBD2 (5 bases each). CDR1 LGHNA and CDR2 YSLEER come from the germline V gene. This CDR3 is built from 15 residues. CDR3 bases: TGCGCCAGCAACCAAGATGCCGGGGCCACCGGGGAGCTGTTTTTT. This sequence encodes CASNQDAGATGELFF.

The CDR3 coding sequence is TGTGCCAGAGCCCGAGGGGCGGGGGGGCGGTGTAGCTCCTACAATGAGCAGTTCTTC. Translating gives CARARGAGGRCSSYNEQFF. The chain joins TRBV19 to TRBJ2-1, with TRBD2 matching 9 bases. Germline CDR1 LNHDA, CDR2 SQIVND (reference sequence). CDR3 length: 19 residues. Trimming removed 9 bases from V and 0 bases from J; junction bases left unmatched: 18.

The gene calls are TRBV7-2 and TRBJ1-1; maybe TRBD1 (6 bases). Trimming stripped 6 bases from V and 5 bases from J, with 16 bases between. The CDR3 totals 14 residues. The germline gives CDR1 SGHTA, CDR2 FQGNSA. For the CDR3, the DNA is TGTGCCAGCAGTTCTCACATGGGGGCAACTGAAGCTTTCTTT. Translation: CASSSHMGATEAFF.

This clonotype was recorded at least ten times. The chain is built from TRBV7-6 and TRBJ2-1; D is perhaps TRBD1 (5 bases). CDR1 and CDR2 from the germline V gene are SGHVS and FNYEAQ. This CDR3 has 14 residues. Trimming removed 5 bases at V and 8 bases at J, with 16 bases between. The CDR3 nucleotides are TGTGCCAGCAGCCACCGAGACAGTACATATGAGCAGTTCTTC. This gives the protein CASSHRDSTYEQFF.

The chain recombines TRBV6-2 or TRBV6-3 with TRBJ2-7, with D possibly TRBD2 on 7 matching bases. Germline CDR1 reads MNHEY; CDR2 reads SVGEGT. V was clipped by 4 bases and J by 0 bases, with 13 bases between them. The CDR3 loop spans 15 amino acids. In DNA form, the CDR3 reads TGTGCCAGCAGTTCTCGGGGAGGGGGCTCCTACGAGCAGTACGTC. It codes for CASSSRGGGSYEQYV.

The chain has TRBV19 and TRBJ2-5, with D possibly TRBD2 on 6 matching bases. Germline V CDR1 and CDR2: LNHDA, SQIVND (reference sequence). The CDR3 contains 20 residues. Trimming shortened V by 3 bases and J by 3 bases, and 29 bases separated the two germline ends. The CDR3 here is CASSMGTLPMGQVEEETQYF. DNA for the CDR3: TGTGCCAGTAGTATGGGGACTCTCCCCATGGGGCAGGTGGAAGAAGAGACCCAGTACTTC.

This clonotype was observed a handful of times. This chain joins TRBV20-1 and TRBJ2-1, with TRBD1 identical over 10 bases. Germline lookup yields CDR1 DFQATT and CDR2 SNEGSKA (reference sequence). CDR3 length: 14 amino acids. The V gene end was trimmed by 5 bases and the J gene end by 5 bases; junction bases not matched to a gene: 6. CDR3 sequence (DNA): TGCAGTGCTGGCGACAGGGGGCTCGACAATGAGCAGTTCTTC. Residues: CSAGDRGLDNEQFF.

This clonotype was seen ten or more times. The chain uses TRBV24-1 and TRBJ2-1; 8 bases agree with TRBD1. This CDR3 region has 15 residues. Germline assignment: CDR1 KGHDR and CDR2 SFDVKD. Trimming at V came to 2 bases and at J to 6 bases, leaving 5 bases not matched to a gene. CDR3 protein: CATSDSRTGFNEQFF. The CDR3, as DNA: TGTGCCACCAGTGATTCACGGACAGGGTTCAATGAGCAGTTCTTC.

The genes are TRBV6-8 and TRBJ1-4; no reliable D call. This CDR3 region has 16 residues. Germline V gene sequence: CDR1 MNHGY, CDR2 SAAAGT. The V gene lost 6 bases and the J gene lost 8 bases, with 22 bases spanning the gap. CDR3 residues: CASSRVDISRREKLFF. Here the CDR3 DNA reads TGTGCCAGCAGCCGAGTTGACATCTCGCGGAGAGAAAAACTGTTTTTT.

There are many counts of this clonotype. The genes are TRBV7-2 and TRBJ1-4, with D perhaps matching TRBD1 (5 bases). Germline V gene sequence: CDR1 SGHTA, CDR2 FQGNSA. The CDR3 sequence is 14 residues long. V dropped 5 bases and J dropped 6 bases, with 13 bases sitting between them. CDR3 sequence (DNA): TGTGCCAGCAGCGACGACATGGGGCATGAAAAACTGTTTTTT. It translates to CASSDDMGHEKLFF.

A remark on this clonotype: One base away lies a much larger clone, so this may be a sequencing read error. The chain employs TRBV7-6 and TRBJ2-7; possibly TRBD2 for D (5 bases). This CDR3 contains 15 residues. The V gene's germline CDR1 is SGHVS and CDR2 FNYEAQ. DNA for the CDR3: TGTGCCAGCAACTTAGGTCGGGATTGGGGCTACGAGCAGTACTTC. It specifies CASNLGRDWGYEQYF.

This clonotype was counted at least ten times. The chain carries TRBV7-9 and TRBJ1-5; tentative D call: TRBD1 (5 bases). Germline V gives CDR1 SEHNR, CDR2 FQNEAQ (reference sequence). Deletions cut 1 base from V and 3 bases from J, with 7 bases between. The CDR3 consists of 14 residues. CDR3 sequence reads: CASSLEGDNQPQHF. The CDR3 DNA reads as TGTGCCAGCAGCTTAGAAGGGGACAATCAGCCCCAGCATTTT. The variable domain in full, completed from reference TRBV7-9 and TRBJ1-5, reads DTGVSQNPRHKITKRGQNVTFRCDPISEHNRLYWYRQTLGQGPEFLTYFQNEAQLEKSRLLSDRFSAERPKGSFSTLEIQRTEQGDSAMYLCASSLEGDNQPQHFGDGTRLSIL.

The rearrangement joins TRBV9 to TRBJ2-3; 10 positions match TRBD2. The CDR3 is 16 residues long. The germline V gene encodes CDR1 SGDLS and CDR2 YYNGEE. Unmatched junction bases numbered 8, after V lost 4 bases and J lost 3 bases. CDR3 in amino acids: CASSPRAGGPTDTQYF. The CDR3, as DNA: TGTGCCAGCAGCCCCCGAGCGGGGGGGCCGACAGATACGCAGTATTTT.

The chain carries TRBV10-2 and TRBJ2-1; D might be TRBD2 (5 bases). CDR1 and CDR2 from the germline V gene are WSHSY and SAAADI. With 4 bases removed from V and 3 bases from J, the gap between germline ends came to 13 bases. There are 15 residues in the CDR3. CDR3 amino acids: CASSVETTNYNEQFF. CDR3 in DNA: TGCGCCAGCAGTGTAGAGACTACAAACTACAATGAGCAGTTCTTC.

J is TRBJ2-3 and V is TRBV2, with no clear D. The CDR3 spans 15 residues. V shed 7 bases and J shed 3 bases, with 17 bases lying between them. Germline loops: CDR1 SNHLY, CDR2 FYNNEI. The DNA of the CDR3 is TGTGCCAGCACCCCGTACCCCGAAGGGACAGATACGCAGTATTTT. It translates to CASTPYPEGTDTQYF.

This clonotype was detected ten times or more. This chain connects TRBV7-8 to TRBJ2-1; 10 nucleotides align to TRBD2. Germline values: CDR1 SGHVS, CDR2 FQNEAQ. V lost 2 bases to trimming and J lost 4 bases; unmatched junction nucleotides: 2. This CDR3 is 15 amino acids long. The CDR3 here is CASSLLAGVYNEQFF. The CDR3 DNA reads as TGTGCCAGCAGCTTACTAGCGGGGGTTTACAATGAGCAGTTCTTC.

The chain recombines TRBV27 with TRBJ2-7; D is uncertain. This CDR3 spans 14 amino acids. CDR1 and CDR2 from the germline V gene are MNHEY and SMNVEV (reference sequence). V was clipped by 4 bases and J by 1 base, with 11 bases between them. The CDR3: CASSYLGNSYEQYF. The CDR3, as DNA: TGTGCCAGCAGTTACCTAGGAAATTCCTACGAGCAGTACTTC.

J is TRBJ2-1 and V is TRBV12-3 or TRBV12-4; 9 bases agree with TRBD2. With 6 bases clipped from V and 6 bases from J, the junction kept 15 bases outside the gene matches. The length of the CDR3 is 17 residues. CDR3 coding DNA: TGTGCCAGCAGCCATACTCTCCTAGCGGGACCAACCAATGAGCAGTTCTTC. It encodes CASSHTLLAGPTNEQFF.